These T cell receptor beta chains were read from a single sample in a study of T cells in Graves' hyperthyroidism and ophthalmopathy. One entry per CDR3 protein, called by TCRdb with MiXCR from the multiplex PCR reads. The data hold 200,000 to 250,000 distinct CDR3 sequences, with approximately 24% observed a single time. What was sequenced was blood. The receptors were gathered from a woman in her thirties or forties with Graves' ophthalmopathy. CDR3s include the opening cysteine and the closing phenylalanine or tryptophan. Fields, in order: clone size, D gene, V gene, CDR3 length, J gene, CDR3 protein, CDR3 DNA. The D gene is left open where the match is weak. Clone sizes are given selectively: once, few, many, or a class where the clone is expanded.

abundance: many
d_gene: .
v_gene: TRBV24-1
len: 13
j_gene: TRBJ1-5
CDR3aa: CATSGSGNQPQHF
CDR3nt: TGTGCCACCAGTGGGTCAGGCAATCAGCCCCAGCATTTT

abundance: many
d_gene: TRBD2
v_gene: TRBV12-3/TRBV12-4
len: 19
j_gene: TRBJ2-2
CDR3aa: CASSFRLAGGPVVTGELFF
CDR3nt: TGTGCCAGCAGTTTTAGGCTAGCGGGAGGGCCTGTCGTAACCGGGGAGCTGTTTTTT

abundance: many
d_gene: .
v_gene: TRBV2
len: 13
j_gene: TRBJ2-7
CDR3aa: CATSEAKAYEQYF
CDR3nt: TGTGCCACGTCGGAGGCCAAGGCCTACGAGCAGTACTTC

abundance: many
d_gene: TRBD2
v_gene: TRBV28
len: 14
j_gene: TRBJ2-4
CDR3aa: CASSSPSGRDIQYF
CDR3nt: TGTGCCAGCAGCTCACCGAGCGGGAGGGACATTCAGTACTTC

abundance: few
d_gene: .
v_gene: TRBV27
len: 13
j_gene: TRBJ1-2
CDR3aa: CASQTRGARGYTF
CDR3nt: TGTGCCAGTCAAACACGGGGGGCGCGGGGCTACACCTTC

abundance: few
d_gene: .
v_gene: TRBV29-1
len: 11
j_gene: TRBJ2-2
CDR3aa: CSVLYTGELFF
CDR3nt: TGCAGCGTTTTGTACACCGGGGAGCTGTTTTTT

abundance: many
d_gene: .
v_gene: TRBV20-1
len: 13
j_gene: TRBJ2-7
CDR3aa: CSARDSGTYEQYF
CDR3nt: TGCAGTGCTAGAGACAGCGGTACCTACGAGCAGTACTTC

abundance: many
d_gene: TRBD2
v_gene: TRBV20-1
len: 17
j_gene: TRBJ2-2
CDR3aa: CSAGGASGRAVVGELFF
CDR3nt: TGCAGTGCCGGTGGGGCTAGCGGGAGGGCCGTGGTCGGGGAGCTGTTTTTT

abundance: many
d_gene: TRBD1
v_gene: TRBV7-9
len: 12
j_gene: TRBJ1-2
CDR3aa: CASIADRAGYTF
CDR3nt: TGTGCCAGCATCGCGGACAGGGCTGGCTACACCTTC

abundance: many
d_gene: TRBD2
v_gene: TRBV29-1
len: 14
j_gene: TRBJ2-2
CDR3aa: CSVRLAGGAGELFF
CDR3nt: TGCAGCGTAAGACTAGCGGGAGGGGCCGGGGAGCTGTTTTTT

abundance: .
d_gene: TRBD2
v_gene: TRBV15
len: 14
j_gene: TRBJ2-4
CDR3aa: CATSAGTRSNIQYF
CDR3nt: TGTGCCACCAGCGCCGGGACTAGGTCGAACATTCAGTACTTC

abundance: many
d_gene: .
v_gene: TRBV7-3
len: 13
j_gene: TRBJ2-7
CDR3aa: CASSLTSDHEQYF
CDR3nt: TGTGCCAGCAGCTTAACGAGCGACCACGAGCAGTACTTC

abundance: .
d_gene: TRBD2
v_gene: TRBV29-1
len: 13
j_gene: TRBJ2-5
CDR3aa: CSVAPGGMETQYF
CDR3nt: TGCAGCGTTGCTCCGGGGGGAATGGAGACCCAGTACTTC

abundance: .
d_gene: TRBD1
v_gene: TRBV29-1
len: 14
j_gene: TRBJ2-7
CDR3aa: CSVRRTGEFYEQYF
CDR3nt: TGCAGCGTTCGAAGGACAGGGGAGTTCTACGAGCAGTACTTC

abundance: many
d_gene: .
v_gene: TRBV10-2
len: 13
j_gene: TRBJ2-7
CDR3aa: CASSPGQRYEQYF
CDR3nt: TGCGCCAGCAGTCCCGGACAACGCTACGAGCAGTACTTC

abundance: many
d_gene: TRBD2
v_gene: TRBV4-2
len: 19
j_gene: TRBJ2-7
CDR3aa: CASSQDWASGSYGSYEQYF
CDR3nt: TGTGCCAGCAGCCAAGATTGGGCTAGCGGGAGTTATGGGTCCTACGAGCAGTACTTC

abundance: .
d_gene: TRBD2
v_gene: TRBV11-2
len: 16
j_gene: TRBJ2-7
CDR3aa: CASSSGGGRALYEQYF
CDR3nt: TGTGCCAGCAGCTCGGGGGGCGGGAGGGCCCTCTACGAGCAGTACTTC

abundance: .
d_gene: .
v_gene: TRBV6-1
len: 11
j_gene: TRBJ1-5
CDR3aa: CASSEAQPQHF
CDR3nt: TGTGCCAGCAGTGAGGCTCAGCCCCAGCATTTT

abundance: few
d_gene: .
v_gene: TRBV2
len: 14
j_gene: TRBJ1-3
CDR3aa: CASSPRTSGNTIYF
CDR3nt: TGTGCCAGCAGTCCACGGACGTCTGGAAACACCATATATTTT

abundance: many
d_gene: TRBD2
v_gene: TRBV6-2/TRBV6-3
len: 14
j_gene: TRBJ2-7
CDR3aa: CASGYGGRTYEQYF
CDR3nt: TGTGCCAGCGGTTACGGCGGGAGGACCTACGAGCAGTACTTC

abundance: many
d_gene: .
v_gene: TRBV19
len: 16
j_gene: TRBJ2-6
CDR3aa: CASSIEGRSGANVLTF
CDR3nt: TGTGCCAGTAGTATTGAGGGGCGCTCTGGGGCCAACGTCCTGACTTTC

abundance: many
d_gene: .
v_gene: TRBV19
len: 15
j_gene: TRBJ1-1
CDR3aa: CASSIFSYMNTEAFF
CDR3nt: TGTGCCAGTAGTATCTTCAGTTACATGAACACTGAAGCTTTCTTT

abundance: many
d_gene: .
v_gene: TRBV29-1
len: 11
j_gene: TRBJ2-7
CDR3aa: CSVEEGHEQYF
CDR3nt: TGCAGCGTTGAGGAGGGCCACGAGCAGTACTTC

abundance: many
d_gene: TRBD2
v_gene: TRBV6-2/TRBV6-3
len: 16
j_gene: TRBJ2-1
CDR3aa: CASSSGLASPYNEQFF
CDR3nt: TGTGCCAGCAGTAGTGGACTAGCTAGCCCCTACAATGAGCAGTTCTTC

abundance: .
d_gene: .
v_gene: TRBV12-3/TRBV12-4
len: 13
j_gene: TRBJ1-1
CDR3aa: CASRATVNTEASF
CDR3nt: TGTGCCAGCAGAGCGACAGTGAACACTGAAGCTTCCTTT